Given below is one TCR beta chain in context. Trimming cost V 4 bases and J 1 base; bases outside gene matches: 5. The CDR3 length is 15 residues. Germline-derived CDR1 and CDR2 are SGHAT and FQNNGV. These data belong to a study of blood T cell repertoires in COVID-19. Study overall: The origin of the acute and convalescent COVID-19 samples was the United States, Italy and Spain. PBMCs, B-cell-depleted T cells, or T cells were the source of the cDNA or gDNA that made up the material.

Authors' analysis steps: Estimation of nucleated cell counts relied on the amplification of reference gene primers. The method was immunoSEQ multiplex PCR; TCRdb's version includes in-frame clones alone and lacks a portion of them. V and J calls and clone size are given by that table; D and trimming were obtained from the DNA. The sample includes about 220,000 clones, roughly four fifths of them seen just once. The sequence was obtained from a woman between 55 and 75 years old with acute or convalescent COVID-19. The sequencing sample was made of peripheral blood. The chain employs TRBV11-2 and TRBJ2-7; TRBD1 aligns across 9 bases. As DNA, the CDR3 is TGTGCCAGCAGCTACGGGACAGGGTCTTCCTACGAGCAGTACTTC. It is translated as CASSYGTGSSYEQYF.